The clone carrying this T cell receptor (beta chain) was detected ten times or more. The data stem from a study of CD8 T cells in ankylosing spondylitis. TCRdb ran MiXCR on the 5' RACE reads and lists one entry per CDR3 protein. The profile shows about 360,000 distinct CDR3 sequences, 20% of them singletons. The germline CDR1 and CDR2 sequences are MNHEY and SVGAGI. The V and J ends lost 2 bases and 3 bases respectively, with 11 bases between them. The CDR3 is made up of 14 amino acids. The clonotype originates from a male donor with ankylosing spondylitis or in good health (not recorded which). The chain is built from TRBV6-5 and TRBJ2-7, with a weak D call TRBD2 (5 bases). The sequencing input was blood, either unsorted or a sorted T cell fraction (not recorded which). CDR3 DNA sequence: TGTGCCAGCAGTTACGGACTGTTGGACTACGAGCAGTACTTC. It yields the protein CASSYGLLDYEQYF.